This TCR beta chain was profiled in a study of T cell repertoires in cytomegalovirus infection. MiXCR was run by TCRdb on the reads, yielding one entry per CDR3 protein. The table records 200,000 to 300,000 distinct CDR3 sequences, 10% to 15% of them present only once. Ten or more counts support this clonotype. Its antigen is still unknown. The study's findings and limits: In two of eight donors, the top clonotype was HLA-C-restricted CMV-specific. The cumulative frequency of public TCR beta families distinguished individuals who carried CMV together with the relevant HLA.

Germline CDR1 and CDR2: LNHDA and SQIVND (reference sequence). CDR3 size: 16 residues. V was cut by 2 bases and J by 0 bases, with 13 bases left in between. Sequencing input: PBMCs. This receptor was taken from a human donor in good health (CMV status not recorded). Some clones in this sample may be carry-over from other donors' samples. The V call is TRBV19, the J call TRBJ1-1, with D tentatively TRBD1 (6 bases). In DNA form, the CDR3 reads TGTGCCAGTAGTATACAAGGGGGAGGGATGAACACTGAAGCTTTCTTT. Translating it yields CASSIQGGGMNTEAFF.